A selection of T cell receptor beta chains follows, all from one sample in a study of CD8+ T cells in alopecia areata. Data came from immunoSEQ multiplex PCR; TCRdb stores just in-frame clones and leaves some out. The data show a few hundred thousand clones, about two fifths seen once. The sample in question was CD4+ T cells sorted from blood, obtained around week 34, from a patient treated with tofacitinib. The receptor set was obtained from a human donor with alopecia areata. Both conserved end residues are part of each CDR3. The order of the fields is J gene, V gene, D gene, clone size, CDR3 protein, CDR3 DNA. A D gene is named only where the DNA matches it firmly. Clone sizes are given selectively: once, few, many, or a class where the clone is expanded.

j_gene: TRBJ1-5
v_gene: TRBV4-2
d_gene: NA
abundance: NA
CDR3aa: CASSHPPGDRDHQPQHF
CDR3nt: TGTGCCAGCAGCCATCCCCCGGGGGATCGGGATCATCAGCCCCAGCATTTT

j_gene: TRBJ2-4
v_gene: TRBV2
d_gene: NA
abundance: many
CDR3aa: CASTREWSVAKNIQYF
CDR3nt: TGTGCCAGCACTAGAGAGTGGTCGGTAGCCAAAAACATTCAGTACTTC

j_gene: TRBJ1-2
v_gene: TRBV4-1
d_gene: NA
abundance: NA
CDR3aa: CASSQIGIHGYTF
CDR3nt: TGCGCCAGCAGCCAGATAGGGATCCATGGCTACACCTTC

j_gene: TRBJ1-1
v_gene: TRBV2
d_gene: TRBD1
abundance: NA
CDR3aa: CASSRRDSPYTEAFF
CDR3nt: TGTGCCAGCAGCAGGAGGGACAGTCCTTACACTGAAGCTTTCTTT

j_gene: TRBJ2-7
v_gene: TRBV7-9
d_gene: NA
abundance: NA
CDR3aa: CASSLTAYEQYF
CDR3nt: TGTGCCAGCAGCTTAACCGCCTACGAGCAGTACTTC

j_gene: TRBJ2-5
v_gene: TRBV9
d_gene: TRBD2
abundance: NA
CDR3aa: CASSAGTSGEETQYF
CDR3nt: TGTGCCAGCAGCGCCGGGACTAGCGGAGAAGAGACCCAGTACTTC

j_gene: TRBJ2-2
v_gene: TRBV4-1
d_gene: NA
abundance: few
CDR3aa: CASSPGQNTGELFF
CDR3nt: TGCGCCAGCAGCCCTGGACAGAACACCGGGGAGCTGTTTTTT

j_gene: TRBJ1-5
v_gene: TRBV5-6
d_gene: NA
abundance: NA
CDR3aa: CASSLRGSGQPQHF
CDR3nt: TGTGCCAGCAGCTTGCGGGGGTCGGGTCAGCCCCAGCATTTT

j_gene: TRBJ1-1
v_gene: TRBV9
d_gene: NA
abundance: few
CDR3aa: CASSVLQGNTEAFF
CDR3nt: TGTGCCAGCAGCGTCTTGCAGGGTAACACTGAAGCTTTCTTT

j_gene: TRBJ1-1
v_gene: TRBV30
d_gene: TRBD1
abundance: NA
CDR3aa: CAWSTSVITRGQGKNTEAFF
CDR3nt: TGTGCCTGGAGTACGTCGGTAATTACCCGCGGACAGGGCAAGAACACTGAAGCTTTCTTT

j_gene: TRBJ2-7
v_gene: TRBV6-5
d_gene: NA
abundance: NA
CDR3aa: CASSYFQRGAGEQYF
CDR3nt: TGTGCCAGCAGTTACTTTCAGAGGGGGGCGGGCGAGCAGTACTTC

j_gene: TRBJ1-6
v_gene: TRBV5-5
d_gene: NA
abundance: few
CDR3aa: CASSGDGDSPLHF
CDR3nt: TGTGCCAGCAGCGGGGACGGGGATTCACCCCTCCACTTT

j_gene: TRBJ2-5
v_gene: TRBV6-5
d_gene: NA
abundance: NA
CDR3aa: CASSYSIVGYQETQYF
CDR3nt: TGTGCCAGCAGTTACTCGATTGTCGGGTACCAAGAGACCCAGTACTTC

j_gene: TRBJ2-1
v_gene: TRBV4-1
d_gene: NA
abundance: few
CDR3aa: CASSQGKGVIAYNEQFF
CDR3nt: TGCGCCAGCAGCCAAGGCAAAGGGGTAATCGCCTACAATGAGCAGTTCTTC

j_gene: TRBJ1-3
v_gene: TRBV6-5
d_gene: NA
abundance: few
CDR3aa: CASSLVRNTIYF
CDR3nt: TGTGCCAGCAGCCTAGTACGAAACACCATATATTTT

j_gene: TRBJ1-1
v_gene: TRBV11-2
d_gene: NA
abundance: few
CDR3aa: CASSLYSMPNTEAFF
CDR3nt: TGTGCCAGCAGCTTATATTCGATGCCGAACACTGAAGCTTTCTTT

j_gene: TRBJ1-2
v_gene: TRBV9
d_gene: TRBD1
abundance: NA
CDR3aa: CASSVARDRGSYGYTF
CDR3nt: TGTGCCAGCAGCGTAGCGAGGGACAGGGGATCCTATGGCTACACCTTC

j_gene: TRBJ2-7
v_gene: TRBV5-1
d_gene: TRBD2
abundance: few
CDR3aa: CASSRGRSGRPLSYEQYF
CDR3nt: TGCGCCAGCAGCCGGGGCCGTAGCGGGAGGCCTCTCTCCTACGAGCAGTACTTC

j_gene: TRBJ1-5
v_gene: TRBV30
d_gene: NA
abundance: few
CDR3aa: CARGDQPQHF
CDR3nt: TGTGCCCGGGGGGATCAGCCCCAGCATTTT

j_gene: TRBJ1-5
v_gene: TRBV2
d_gene: TRBD1
abundance: few
CDR3aa: CASSDVSGGQPQHF
CDR3nt: TGTGCCAGCAGTGATGTCTCAGGGGGTCAGCCCCAGCATTTT

j_gene: TRBJ1-1
v_gene: TRBV29-1
d_gene: NA
abundance: NA
CDR3aa: CSVEPSIEAFF
CDR3nt: TGCAGCGTTGAACCAAGTATTGAAGCTTTCTTT

j_gene: TRBJ2-5
v_gene: TRBV10-3
d_gene: NA
abundance: NA
CDR3aa: CAISEIVGQETQYF
CDR3nt: TGTGCCATCAGTGAGATAGTGGGTCAGGAGACCCAGTACTTC

j_gene: TRBJ2-2
v_gene: TRBV29-1
d_gene: NA
abundance: NA
CDR3aa: CSVEGRAEGGELFF
CDR3nt: TGCAGCGTTGAAGGCAGGGCCGAGGGCGGGGAGCTGTTTTTT

j_gene: TRBJ2-1
v_gene: TRBV9
d_gene: TRBD2
abundance: NA
CDR3aa: CASSVAGAGGNEQFF
CDR3nt: TGTGCCAGCAGCGTAGCTGGGGCGGGAGGCAATGAGCAGTTCTTC

j_gene: TRBJ2-4
v_gene: TRBV11-2
d_gene: NA
abundance: few
CDR3aa: CASSLGDRENIQYF
CDR3nt: TGTGCCAGCAGCCTAGGGGATCGGGAAAACATTCAGTACTTC

j_gene: TRBJ2-7
v_gene: TRBV5-6
d_gene: NA
abundance: few
CDR3aa: CASNTGFYEQYF
CDR3nt: TGTGCCAGCAACACAGGGTTCTACGAGCAGTACTTC

j_gene: TRBJ2-1
v_gene: TRBV14
d_gene: NA
abundance: few
CDR3aa: CASSQRSMNFQFF
CDR3nt: TGTGCCAGCAGCCAGCGGTCGATGAACTTTCAGTTCTTC

j_gene: TRBJ1-6
v_gene: TRBV5-4
d_gene: NA
abundance: NA
CDR3aa: CASSFDSQPAEALHF
CDR3nt: TGTGCCAGCAGCTTTGACAGCCAACCGGCGGAGGCCCTCCACTTT

j_gene: TRBJ1-1
v_gene: TRBV27
d_gene: NA
abundance: NA
CDR3aa: CASSFDRVSNTEAFF
CDR3nt: TGTGCCAGCAGTTTCGATAGGGTATCGAACACTGAAGCTTTCTTT

j_gene: TRBJ1-1
v_gene: TRBV27
d_gene: NA
abundance: many
CDR3aa: CASRSAGTLNGMNTEAFF
CDR3nt: TGTGCCAGCAGGAGCGCCGGGACTTTGAATGGCATGAACACTGAAGCTTTCTTT

j_gene: TRBJ1-2
v_gene: TRBV7-9
d_gene: TRBD1
abundance: NA
CDR3aa: CASREGQGYGYTF
CDR3nt: TGTGCCAGCAGGGAGGGACAGGGTTATGGCTACACCTTC

j_gene: TRBJ2-2
v_gene: TRBV7-6
d_gene: TRBD2
abundance: NA
CDR3aa: CASSFLTSGNTGELFF
CDR3nt: TGTGCCAGCAGCTTCTTGACTAGCGGGAACACCGGGGAGCTGTTTTTT

j_gene: TRBJ2-7
v_gene: TRBV5-1
d_gene: NA
abundance: once
CDR3aa: CASRTRLRDSEQYF
CDR3nt: TGCGCCAGCAGGACAAGGCTACGCGATAGCGAGCAGTACTTC

j_gene: TRBJ2-3
v_gene: TRBV7-9
d_gene: TRBD2
abundance: NA
CDR3aa: CASSLATSGGADTQYF
CDR3nt: TGTGCCAGCAGCCTTGCGACTAGCGGGGGTGCAGATACGCAGTATTTT

j_gene: TRBJ1-1
v_gene: TRBV6-5
d_gene: NA
abundance: NA
CDR3aa: CASSELRNTEAFF
CDR3nt: TGTGCCAGCAGCGAACTCAGGAACACTGAAGCTTTCTTT

j_gene: TRBJ1-1
v_gene: TRBV27
d_gene: NA
abundance: NA
CDR3aa: CASSLVGGGNTEAFF
CDR3nt: TGTGCCAGCAGTTTAGTGGGGGGAGGGAACACTGAAGCTTTCTTT

j_gene: TRBJ1-6
v_gene: TRBV30
d_gene: NA
abundance: NA
CDR3aa: CAWREQGLVNSPLHF
CDR3nt: TGTGCCTGGAGGGAACAGGGACTAGTTAATTCACCCCTCCACTTT

j_gene: TRBJ1-1
v_gene: TRBV4-1
d_gene: NA
abundance: few
CDR3aa: CASKSGTDMNTEAFF
CDR3nt: TGCGCCAGCAAATCCGGAACAGACATGAACACTGAAGCTTTCTTT

j_gene: TRBJ2-1
v_gene: TRBV30
d_gene: NA
abundance: NA
CDR3aa: CACDRGPYNEQFF
CDR3nt: TGTGCCTGCGACCGGGGGCCCTACAATGAGCAGTTCTTC

j_gene: TRBJ2-7
v_gene: TRBV2
d_gene: NA
abundance: NA
CDR3aa: CASLPVVSSYEQYF
CDR3nt: TGTGCCAGCCTTCCCGTAGTGAGCTCCTACGAGCAGTACTTC

j_gene: TRBJ1-1
v_gene: TRBV5-1
d_gene: TRBD1
abundance: NA
CDR3aa: CASSLARTGSTTEAFF
CDR3nt: TGCGCCAGCAGCTTGGCCCGGACAGGGAGCACCACTGAAGCTTTCTTT

j_gene: TRBJ2-3
v_gene: TRBV6-6
d_gene: TRBD2
abundance: NA
CDR3aa: CASRSPSGGDRTQYF
CDR3nt: TGTGCCAGCAGGTCCCCCAGCGGGGGGGATCGTACGCAGTATTTT

j_gene: TRBJ2-7
v_gene: TRBV4-1
d_gene: TRBD2
abundance: NA
CDR3aa: CASSQPLAGSTSYEQYF
CDR3nt: TGCGCCAGCAGCCAACCACTAGCGGGATCCACGTCCTACGAGCAGTACTTC

j_gene: TRBJ2-1
v_gene: TRBV5-4
d_gene: TRBD2
abundance: few
CDR3aa: CASRSGTSSYNEQFF
CDR3nt: TGTGCCAGCAGGTCCGGGACTAGTTCCTACAATGAGCAGTTCTTC

j_gene: TRBJ1-2
v_gene: TRBV6-1
d_gene: NA
abundance: NA
CDR3aa: CASSEAHGSLDGYTF
CDR3nt: TGTGCCAGCAGTGAAGCGCACGGGAGTCTGGATGGCTACACCTTC